This T cell receptor beta chain was documented in a study of blood T cell repertoires in COVID-19. On the study more broadly: The United States, Italy and Spain were the sources of the acute and convalescent COVID-19 samples. T cells, B-cell-depleted T cells, or PBMCs supplied cDNA or gDNA.

Sequencing used immunoSEQ multiplex PCR; TCRdb keeps in-frame clones, though not all of them. The table records under 250,000 clones, approximately 82% of them present only once. The CDR3 contains 14 residues. CDR1 is LNHNV and CDR2 is YYDKDF in the germline V gene (reference sequence). Trimming removed 0 bases from V and 5 bases from J, with 10 bases in between. The rearrangement links TRBV15 to TRBJ1-2; maybe TRBD1 (6 bases). The sequenced material came from peripheral blood. The sequence derives from a man aged 50 or older with active or convalescent COVID-19. The CDR3 nucleotides are TGTGCCACCAGCAGAGAACAGGGACGGTATGGCTACACCTTC. Encoded protein: CATSREQGRYGYTF.